A single sample gave rise to the 14 T cell receptor beta chains below, sequenced in a study of read filtering for tumor transcriptome and immune sequencing. This library used around 400 ng RNA and molecular barcoded adaptors spanning alpha/delta and beta/gamma chains. TCRdb ran MiXCR on the reads and lists one entry per CDR3 protein. The sample has over 45,000 distinct CDR3 sequences; around 20% are singletons. Sequencing input: a population of CD138-negative cells sorted from bone marrow. The receptors come from a donor at least 40 years old with multiple myeloma.

This clonotype was seen ten or more times. The chain carries TRBV19 and TRBJ2-6; D ambiguous. Trimming removed 7 bases from V and 0 bases from J, with 10 bases in between. This CDR3 is built from 15 residues. Germline V gene lookup returns CDR1 LNHDA and CDR2 SQIVND (reference sequence). The CDR3, as DNA: TGTGCCAGTACCCAGGCCAGCTCTGGGGCCAACGTCCTGACTTTC. This translates into CASTQASSGANVLTF.

This clonotype was seen at least ten times. This chain joins TRBV12-3 or TRBV12-4 and TRBJ2-7, with a tentative D call TRBD2 (6 bases). This CDR3 is 14 amino acids long. V was cut by 6 bases and J by 0 bases, with 12 bases left in between. CDR3 protein: CASSISGNSYEQYF. In DNA, the CDR3 is TGTGCCAGCAGCATTAGCGGTAACTCCTACGAGCAGTACTTC.

This clonotype was observed at least ten times. J is TRBJ2-1 and V is TRBV4-2; 14 bases are a match to TRBD2. The CDR3 loop spans 20 amino acids. Germline CDR1 reads LGHNA; CDR2 reads YNFKEQ. The junction had 14 bases not matched to a gene; V was cut back by 2 bases and J by 5 bases. The CDR3 protein is CASSQYHGTSGSRSNNEQFF. The CDR3 nucleotides read TGTGCCAGCAGCCAATACCACGGGACTAGCGGGAGCAGGTCGAACAATGAGCAGTTCTTC.

This clonotype has at least ten counts. V is TRBV20-1 and J is TRBJ1-1; D is unresolved. This CDR3 region has 13 residues. Germline CDR1 is DFQATT and CDR2 is SNEGSKA (reference sequence). The ends were cut back, 3 bases at V and 0 bases at J, with 8 bases in the middle. Here the CDR3 DNA reads TGCAGTGCTAGTAAACCTATGAACACTGAAGCTTTCTTT. Its translation is CSASKPMNTEAFF.

The chain combines TRBV28 with TRBJ1-1; D gene ambiguous. V shed 5 bases and J shed 0 bases, with 13 bases lying between them. The length of the CDR3 is 15 residues. CDR1 MDHEN and CDR2 SYDVKM come from the germline V gene. The CDR3: CASSTSTLLNTEAFF. The CDR3 bases are TGTGCCAGCAGTACATCGACACTCCTGAACACTGAAGCTTTCTTT. Full variable domain (outside the CDR3, taken from reference TRBV28 and TRBJ1-1): DVKVTQSSRYLVKRTGEKVFLECVQDMDHENMFWYRQDPGLGLRLIYFSYDVKMKEKGDIPEGYSVSREKKERFSLILESASTNQTSMYLCASSTSTLLNTEAFFGQGTRLTVV.

There are a few counts of this clonotype. The V call is TRBV20-1, the J call TRBJ2-1, with 14 nucleotides matching TRBD2. The CDR3 consists of 16 residues. The trim removed 5 bases at V and 7 bases at J, leaving 10 bases unmatched. Germline V gene lookup returns CDR1 DFQATT and CDR2 SNEGSKA (reference sequence). The CDR3 DNA is TGCAGTGCTTTCCGACTAGCGGGAGGGCCGGGGAATGAGCAGTTCTTC. It encodes CSAFRLAGGPGNEQFF.

V and J are TRBV9 and TRBJ2-6; 9 bases align to TRBD1. The germline gives CDR1 SGDLS, CDR2 YYNGEE. The V segment lost 0 bases and the J segment 4 bases; nucleotides outside the gene matches: 8. CDR3 length: 18 residues. The CDR3 DNA reads as TGTGCCAGCAGCGTAGTAGGGACAGGGCTATCCGGGGCCAACGTCCTGACTTTC. Amino acid sequence: CASSVVGTGLSGANVLTF.

This clonotype was counted between two and nine times. The rearrangement links TRBV2 to TRBJ1-5, with unresolved D. The CDR3 has 15 amino acids. V lost 6 bases, J lost 6 bases, and 18 bases lay in between. Germline lookup yields CDR1 SNHLY and CDR2 FYNNEI. The DNA for the CDR3 is TGTGCCAGCAGAGAGGACGCCCGGCGGGGTCAGCCCCAGCATTTT. Its protein product is CASREDARRGQPQHF.

As to this clonotype: The CDR3 does not end in the conserved phenylalanine or tryptophan, so this is likely a read error. This chain connects TRBV7-2 to TRBJ2-3, with D possibly being TRBD1 or TRBD2 (6 bases each). V was shortened by 10 bases and J by 2 bases, with 19 bases between the two germline ends. The CDR3 spans 15 residues. Germline CDR1 is SGHTA and CDR2 is FQGNSA. The CDR3 nucleotides are TGTGCCATCTCCGGGGGCTCGTCATCCACAGATACGCAGTATCTT. As protein: CAISGGSSSTDTQYL.

For this clonotype: This is likely an artifact of a read error, given a far larger clone one base away. The chain has TRBV6-8 and TRBJ1-1; maybe TRBD1 (6 bases). The CDR3 sequence is 18 residues long. Germline values: CDR1 MNHGY, CDR2 SAAAGT. The DNA for the CDR3 is TGTGCCAGCAGTTATATGGGGACACAGGGAAAGTTGAACACTGGAGCTTTCTTT. Translated, it gives CASSYMGTQGKLNTGAFF.

At least ten counts were recorded for this clonotype. The chain joins TRBV25-1 to TRBJ2-1; D is possibly TRBD2 (5 bases). Germline V CDR1 and CDR2: MGHDK, SYGVNS. V was clipped by 1 base and J by 8 bases, with 15 bases between them. The CDR3 covers 15 residues. The CDR3 sequence: CASSEFGNEQDEQFF. The CDR3 coding sequence is TGTGCCAGCAGTGAATTCGGGAATGAGCAGGATGAGCAGTTCTTC.

This clonotype appeared many times. The gene calls are TRBV28 and TRBJ2-7; the D is unclear. The CDR3 extends over 11 amino acids. V was shortened by 4 bases and J by 2 bases, with 3 bases between the two germline ends. Germline V lookup: CDR1 MDHEN, CDR2 SYDVKM. The CDR3 loop reads CASSWAYEQYF. The CDR3 DNA reads TGTGCCAGCAGTTGGGCCTACGAGCAGTACTTC.

Points on this clonotype: Because the CDR3 is missing its conserved closing phenylalanine or tryptophan, this is likely a read error. CDR3 residues: CASSFRRQEAFL. The CDR3 nucleotides are TGTGCCAGCAGTTTTAGGAGACAGGAAGCTTTCTTA. V is TRBV28 and J is TRBJ1-1, with D possibly matching TRBD1 (5 bases). The CDR3 is 12 amino acids. V gave up 3 bases and J gave up 8 bases, with 10 bases separating them. CDR1 and CDR2 (germline): MDHEN, SYDVKM.

Comments on this clonotype: Since a much larger clone is just one base distant, this may be a read error. CDR3 sequence reads: CGVVTSSSYEQYF. The CDR3 region has the DNA TGCGGTGTTGTGACTAGTAGTTCCTACGAGCAGTACTTC. The chain carries TRBV20-1 and TRBJ2-7; TRBD2 is a possible D gene (6 bases). CDR1 is DFQATT, CDR2 SNEGSKA, per germline (reference sequence). The CDR3 has 13 residues.